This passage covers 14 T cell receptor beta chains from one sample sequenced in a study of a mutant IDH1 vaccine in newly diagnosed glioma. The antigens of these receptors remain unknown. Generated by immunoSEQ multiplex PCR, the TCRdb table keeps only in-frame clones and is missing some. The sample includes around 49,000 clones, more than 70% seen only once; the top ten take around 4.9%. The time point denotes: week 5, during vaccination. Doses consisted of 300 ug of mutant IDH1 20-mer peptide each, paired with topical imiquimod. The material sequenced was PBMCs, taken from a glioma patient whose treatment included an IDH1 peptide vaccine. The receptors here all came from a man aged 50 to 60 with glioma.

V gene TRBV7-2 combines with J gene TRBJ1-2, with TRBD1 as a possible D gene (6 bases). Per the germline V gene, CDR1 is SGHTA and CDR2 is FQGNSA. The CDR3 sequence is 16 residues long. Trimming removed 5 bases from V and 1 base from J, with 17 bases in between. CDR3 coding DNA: TGTGCCAGCAGCCCAACACAGGGCCGCTTTAACTATGGCTACACCTTC. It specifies CASSPTQGRFNYGYTF. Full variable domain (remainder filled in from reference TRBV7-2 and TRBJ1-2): GAGVSQSPSNKVTEKGKDVELRCDPISGHTALYWYRQSLGQGLEFLIYFQGNSAPDKSGLPSDRFSAERTGGSVSTLTIQRTQQEDSAVYLCASSPTQGRFNYGYTFGSGTRLTVV.

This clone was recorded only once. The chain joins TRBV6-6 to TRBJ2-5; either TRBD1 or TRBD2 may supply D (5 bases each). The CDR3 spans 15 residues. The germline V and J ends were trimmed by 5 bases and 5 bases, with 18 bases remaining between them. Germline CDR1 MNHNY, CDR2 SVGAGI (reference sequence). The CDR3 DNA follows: TGTGCCAGCAGTACGGCTGGGGGAAGGGGCGAGACCCAGTACTTC. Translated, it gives CASSTAGGRGETQYF.

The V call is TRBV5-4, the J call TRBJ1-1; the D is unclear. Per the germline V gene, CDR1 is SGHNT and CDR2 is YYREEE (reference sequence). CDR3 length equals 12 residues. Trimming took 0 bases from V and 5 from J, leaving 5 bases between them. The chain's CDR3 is CASSLDLTEAFF. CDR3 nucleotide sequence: TGTGCCAGCAGCTTGGACTTGACTGAAGCTTTCTTT. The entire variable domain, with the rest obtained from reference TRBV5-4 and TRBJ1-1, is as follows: ETGVTQSPTHLIKTRGQQVTLRCSSQSGHNTVSWYQQALGQGPQFIFQYYREEENGRGNFPPRFSGLQFPNYSSELNVNALELDDSALYLCASSLDLTEAFFGQGTRLTVV.

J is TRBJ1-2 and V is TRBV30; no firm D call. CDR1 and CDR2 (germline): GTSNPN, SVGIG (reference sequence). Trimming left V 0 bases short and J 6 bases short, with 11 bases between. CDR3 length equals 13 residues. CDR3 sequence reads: CAWSVGFMDGYTF. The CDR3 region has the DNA TGTGCCTGGAGTGTCGGGTTTATGGATGGCTACACCTTC.

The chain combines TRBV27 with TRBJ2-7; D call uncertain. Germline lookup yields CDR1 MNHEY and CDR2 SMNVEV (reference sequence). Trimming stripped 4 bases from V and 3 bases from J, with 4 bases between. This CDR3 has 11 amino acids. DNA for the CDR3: TGTGCCAGCAGTTCCCTCTACGAGCAGTACTTC. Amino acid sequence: CASSSLYEQYF.

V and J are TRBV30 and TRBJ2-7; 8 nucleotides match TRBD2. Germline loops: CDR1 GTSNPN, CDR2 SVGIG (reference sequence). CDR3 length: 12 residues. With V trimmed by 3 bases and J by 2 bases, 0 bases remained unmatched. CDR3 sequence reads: CAWSGGAYEQYF. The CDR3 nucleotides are TGTGCCTGGAGCGGGGGGGCCTACGAGCAGTACTTC.

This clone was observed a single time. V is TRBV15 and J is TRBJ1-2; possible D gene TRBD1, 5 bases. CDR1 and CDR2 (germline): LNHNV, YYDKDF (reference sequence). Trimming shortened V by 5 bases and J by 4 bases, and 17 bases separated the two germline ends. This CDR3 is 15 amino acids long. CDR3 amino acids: CATSFGQGEGYGYTF. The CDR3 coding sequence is TGTGCCACCAGCTTCGGGCAGGGAGAAGGCTATGGCTACACCTTC.

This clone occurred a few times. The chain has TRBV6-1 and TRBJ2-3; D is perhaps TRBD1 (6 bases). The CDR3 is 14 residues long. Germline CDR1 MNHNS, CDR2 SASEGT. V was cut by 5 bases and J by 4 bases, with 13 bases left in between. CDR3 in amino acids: CASSTIQGSDTQYF. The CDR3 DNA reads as TGTGCCAGCAGTACTATACAGGGATCAGATACGCAGTATTTT.

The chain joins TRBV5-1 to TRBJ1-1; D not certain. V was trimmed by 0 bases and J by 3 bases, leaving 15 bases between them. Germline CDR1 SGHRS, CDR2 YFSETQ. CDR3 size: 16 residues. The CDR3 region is CASSLDSTWKDTEAFF. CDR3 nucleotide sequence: TGCGCCAGCAGCTTGGACTCCACCTGGAAGGACACTGAAGCTTTCTTT. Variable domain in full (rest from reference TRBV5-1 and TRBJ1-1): KAGVTQTPRYLIKTRGQQVTLSCSPISGHRSVSWYQQTPGQGLQFLFEYFSETQRNKGNFPGRFSGRQFSNSRSEMNVSTLELGDSALYLCASSLDSTWKDTEAFFGQGTRLTVV.

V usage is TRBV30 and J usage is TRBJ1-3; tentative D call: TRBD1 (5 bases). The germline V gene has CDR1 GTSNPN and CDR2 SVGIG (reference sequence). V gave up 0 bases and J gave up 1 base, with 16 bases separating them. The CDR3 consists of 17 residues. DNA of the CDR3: TGTGCCTGGAGTGTACCAACCTGGCCAGGGTCTGGAAACACCATATATTTT. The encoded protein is CAWSVPTWPGSGNTIYF.

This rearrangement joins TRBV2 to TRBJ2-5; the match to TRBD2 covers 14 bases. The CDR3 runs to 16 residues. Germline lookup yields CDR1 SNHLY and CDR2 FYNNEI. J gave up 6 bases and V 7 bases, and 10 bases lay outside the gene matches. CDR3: CASTQTSGGGLQTQYF. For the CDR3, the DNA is TGTGCCAGCACCCAGACTAGCGGGGGGGGCCTGCAGACCCAGTACTTC. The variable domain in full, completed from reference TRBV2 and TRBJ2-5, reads EPEVTQTPSHQVTQMGQEVILRCVPISNHLYFYWYRQILGQKVEFLVSFYNNEISEKSEIFDDQFSVERPDGSNFTLKIRSTKLEDSAMYFCASTQTSGGGLQTQYFGPGTRLLVL.

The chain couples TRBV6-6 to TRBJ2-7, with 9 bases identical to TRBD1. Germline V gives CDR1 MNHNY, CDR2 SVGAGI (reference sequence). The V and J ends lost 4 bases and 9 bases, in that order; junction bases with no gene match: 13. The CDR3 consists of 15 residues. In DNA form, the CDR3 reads TGTGCCAGCAGTTCGGTGGACAGGGGCTTTGAGGTGCAGTACTTC. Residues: CASSSVDRGFEVQYF.

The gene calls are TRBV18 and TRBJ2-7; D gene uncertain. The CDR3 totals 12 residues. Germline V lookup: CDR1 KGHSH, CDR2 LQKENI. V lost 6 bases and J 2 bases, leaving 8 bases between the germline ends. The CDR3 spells CASSPTTYEQYF. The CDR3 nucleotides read TGTGCCAGCTCCCCCACTACCTACGAGCAGTACTTC.

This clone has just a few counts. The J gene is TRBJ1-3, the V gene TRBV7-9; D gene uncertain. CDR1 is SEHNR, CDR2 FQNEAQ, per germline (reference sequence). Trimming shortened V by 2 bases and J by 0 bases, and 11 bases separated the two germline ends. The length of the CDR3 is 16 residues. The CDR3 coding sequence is TGTGCCAGCAGCTTATCCCAGACGGCCTCTGGAAACACCATATATTTT. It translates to CASSLSQTASGNTIYF. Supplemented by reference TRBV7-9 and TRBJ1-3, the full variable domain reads DTGVSQNPRHKITKRGQNVTFRCDPISEHNRLYWYRQTLGQGPEFLTYFQNEAQLEKSRLLSDRFSAERPKGSFSTLEIQRTEQGDSAMYLCASSLSQTASGNTIYFGEGSWLTVV.